This is a list of T cell receptor beta chains from one sample in a study of blood T cell repertoires in COVID-19. Clones were read by immunoSEQ multiplex PCR, and TCRdb kept only the in-frame ones, dropping some. The table shows about 150,000 clones, with roughly 80% occurring only once. The specimen sequenced was peripheral blood. These receptors originate from an elderly woman with acute or convalescent COVID-19. CDR3s include the opening cysteine and the closing phenylalanine or tryptophan. The D gene is left open where the match is weak. Clone sizes are given selectively: once, few, many, or a class where the clone is expanded.

TRBJ2-5	once	-	TRBV6-4	TGTGCCAGCAGTGAGAAAGGGGGAGACCAAGAGACCCAGTACTTC	CASSEKGGDQETQYF
TRBJ1-4	few	TRBD1	TRBV27	TGTGCCAGCAGTTTAGAACTGACAGGGGGAAAACTGTTTTTT	CASSLELTGGKLFF
TRBJ1-1	-	-	TRBV13	TGTGCCAGCAGCTCCGTTAGGGGGTTGCGCATGACTGAAGCTTTCTTT	CASSSVRGLRMTEAFF
TRBJ2-5	-	-	TRBV2	TGTGCCATCTGCCCTAGACCATCGCAAGAGACCCAGTACTTC	CAICPRPSQETQYF
TRBJ2-7	-	TRBD1	TRBV7-6	TGTGCCAGCAGCTTAGTGGTAGGGACAGAGTACGAGCAGTACTTC	CASSLVVGTEYEQYF
TRBJ2-1	-	-	TRBV5-1	TGCGCCAGCAGCTTGGCCGAGACTAGGAATGAGCAGTTCTTC	CASSLAETRNEQFF
TRBJ1-4	few	-	TRBV18	TGTGCCAGCTCACCCAGGTTTGCTAATGAAAAACTGTTTTTT	CASSPRFANEKLFF
TRBJ1-2	-	-	TRBV4-1	TGCGCCAGCAGCCAAGACCCGGGAACAGCCTATGGCTACACCTTC	CASSQDPGTAYGYTF
TRBJ1-1	-	-	TRBV12-5	TGTGCTAGTGCTCTTGGGGGCGGTAACCTGAACACTGAAGCTTTCTTT	CASALGGGNLNTEAFF
TRBJ2-7	-	TRBD1	TRBV6-5	TGTGCCAGCAGAAATACAGGGGATGGGGTCTACGAGCAGTACTTC	CASRNTGDGVYEQYF
TRBJ2-3	-	TRBD1	TRBV5-6	TGTGCCGGGTCGAGGAGGCCCGGGACAGGGGGTTCGGATACGCAGTATTTT	CAGSRRPGTGGSDTQYF
TRBJ1-1	-	-	TRBV5-1	TGCGCCAGCAGCTTGGAACAGGCGGAAGCTTTCTTT	CASSLEQAEAFF
TRBJ2-1	-	-	TRBV20-1	TGCAGTGCTAGAACCGGGGATGAGCAGTTCTTC	CSARTGDEQFF
TRBJ2-1	-	-	TRBV7-3	TGTGCCAGCGGGCATAGCGGAGACCAATTCCCTTACAATGAGCAGTTCTTC	CASGHSGDQFPYNEQFF
TRBJ2-2	-	-	TRBV27	TGTGCCAGCAGTTTCCAACAGGGTACCACCGGGGAGCTGTTTTTT	CASSFQQGTTGELFF
TRBJ1-2	few	-	TRBV14	TGTGCCAGCAGCCTTGAAACTTGGGGCTACACCTTC	CASSLETWGYTF
TRBJ1-4	-	-	TRBV5-1	TGCGCCAGCAAGAGGGAGACCCATGAAAAACTGTTTTTT	CASKRETHEKLFF
TRBJ1-2	-	-	TRBV18	TGTGCCAGCTTGGCAGGGGCGGCCTATGGCTACACCTTC	CASLAGAAYGYTF
TRBJ2-7	once	TRBD1	TRBV5-5	TGTGCCAGCAGGTCCCCGGGACAGTCCTACGAGCAGTACTTC	CASRSPGQSYEQYF
TRBJ2-1	-	TRBD2	TRBV27	TGTGCCAGCAGTATCGGGACTAGCGGTAACAATGAGCAGTTCTTC	CASSIGTSGNNEQFF
TRBJ2-4	-	-	TRBV20-1	TGCAGTGCTAGTCTCAGGGCTCAAGCCAAAAACATTCAGTACTTC	CSASLRAQAKNIQYF
TRBJ1-1	-	-	TRBV5-1	TGCGCCAGCAGCTTTGGCCCTCAGAACACTGAAGCTTTCTTT	CASSFGPQNTEAFF
TRBJ1-2	-	-	TRBV18	TGTGCCAGCTCCCCCGACCTAGACAGCTATGGCTACACCTTC	CASSPDLDSYGYTF
TRBJ2-3	-	-	TRBV27	TGTGCCAGCTTCGGGCAGGGGAAGTCAGATACGCAGTATTTT	CASFGQGKSDTQYF
TRBJ1-1	-	TRBD1	TRBV7-9	TGTGCCAGCAGCTACGTACAGGGGGCCGGCACTGAAGCTTTCTTT	CASSYVQGAGTEAFF
TRBJ2-1	-	-	TRBV19	TGTGCCAGTAGTAGTGAGCGAGAGCAGTTCTTC	CASSSEREQFF
TRBJ1-2	-	-	TRBV7-2	TGTGCCAGCAGCCTCGACAGTAACTATGGCTACACCTTC	CASSLDSNYGYTF
TRBJ1-3	-	TRBD1	TRBV6-5	TGTGCCAGCAGTTACGCGGGACAGGCTGGAAACACCATATATTTT	CASSYAGQAGNTIYF
TRBJ1-6	once	-	TRBV6-6	TGTGCCAGCAGCCCCCCTAAGGGAGATAATTCACCCCTCCACTTT	CASSPPKGDNSPLHF
TRBJ1-2	-	-	TRBV5-4	TGTGCCAGCAGCTTGGTAACCCTTTCGATGGAGCATGGCTACACCTTC	CASSLVTLSMEHGYTF
TRBJ1-2	-	TRBD1	TRBV5-1	TGCGCCAGCAGCTTGGACCCAGGGGGCGCGTGGAACGGCTACACCTTC	CASSLDPGGAWNGYTF
TRBJ2-7	once	-	TRBV30	TGTGCCTGGATCTCCGCCGGGACAAGCTCGGACGAGCAGTACTTC	CAWISAGTSSDEQYF
TRBJ1-4	-	TRBD1	TRBV3-1/TRBV3-2	TGTGCCAGCAGCCCGGGGGGACAGGGACATGAAAAACTGTTTTTT	CASSPGGQGHEKLFF
TRBJ1-5	-	TRBD1	TRBV6-5	TGTGCCAGCAGCTTAACAGGGGATCAGCCCCAGCATTTT	CASSLTGDQPQHF
TRBJ1-5	-	-	TRBV2	TGTGCCAGCAGCCCGACAGTACCTAGCAATCAGCCCCAGCATTTT	CASSPTVPSNQPQHF
TRBJ1-1	-	TRBD1	TRBV4-2	TGTGCCAGCAGCCAAGTTGGACAGGCGAACACTGAAGCTTTCTTT	CASSQVGQANTEAFF
TRBJ1-3	-	-	TRBV11-2	TGTGCCAGCAGCTTCACCGGGAGTTGGGCTGGAAACACCATATATTTT	CASSFTGSWAGNTIYF
TRBJ2-7	few	TRBD2	TRBV10-3	TGTGCCATCGGGACTAGCTCCTACGAGCAGTACTTC	CAIGTSSYEQYF
TRBJ2-2	once	-	TRBV4-2	TGTGCCAGCAGCTACGGACAGTCCGGGGAGCTGTTTTTT	CASSYGQSGELFF
TRBJ1-4	-	-	TRBV7-8	TGTGCCAGCGGCACAGGGAGAATTCAGGAAAAACTGTTTTTT	CASGTGRIQEKLFF
TRBJ2-4	-	TRBD1	TRBV24-1	TGTGCCACCAGTGATCCTCGGCAGGGGGCAGGAAACATTCAGTACTTC	CATSDPRQGAGNIQYF
TRBJ1-1	few	TRBD1	TRBV27	TGTGCCAGCTCTCGACAGGGTCAAATGAACACTGAAGCTTTCTTT	CASSRQGQMNTEAFF
TRBJ2-5	-	-	TRBV5-4	TGTGCCAGCAGCTTGGACAGGGTCCAAGAGACCCAGTACTTC	CASSLDRVQETQYF
TRBJ1-1	-	-	TRBV3-1/TRBV3-2	TGTGCCAGCAGCCAAGTCAATCAGGGGAGTGAAGCTTTCTTT	CASSQVNQGSEAFF
TRBJ1-2	-	TRBD1	TRBV19	TGTGCCACACACCCCAGGACAGGGAACTATGGCTACACCTTC	CATHPRTGNYGYTF
TRBJ2-1	-	-	TRBV12-3/TRBV12-4	TGTGCCAGCGCGCAGGGATACGATGAGCAGTTCTTC	CASAQGYDEQFF
TRBJ1-1	few	-	TRBV11-2	TGTGCCAGCAGCTCCCTAGGGGGGAACACTGAAGCTTTCTTT	CASSSLGGNTEAFF
TRBJ2-3	-	TRBD2	TRBV3-1/TRBV3-2	TGTGCCAGCAGAGGACAGGATAGCGGGGGGCGTCTCACAGATACGCAGTATTTT	CASRGQDSGGRLTDTQYF
TRBJ2-7	-	-	TRBV7-2	TGTGCCAGCAGCTTAGACCCGGGCAGGGTCTCCGAGCAGTACTTC	CASSLDPGRVSEQYF
TRBJ2-5	-	-	TRBV7-2	TGTGCCAGCAGCTTAGGGGCCGGGGTGGAGACCCAGTACTTC	CASSLGAGVETQYF
TRBJ1-3	-	-	TRBV5-8	TGTGCCAGCAGCTTTTCGGGGTTTAGCTCTGGAAACACCATATATTTT	CASSFSGFSSGNTIYF
TRBJ1-5	-	-	TRBV19	TGTGCCAGTAGTATACGCGGGCGCAATCAGCCCCAGCATTTT	CASSIRGRNQPQHF
TRBJ1-1	-	TRBD1	TRBV3-1/TRBV3-2	TGTGCCAGCAGCCAAGAAAACAGGGGCACTGAAGCTTTCTTT	CASSQENRGTEAFF
TRBJ1-1	-	TRBD1	TRBV5-3	TGTGCCAGAAGCTTTTTTCGTCCGAACAGGGGGGGAGAAGCTTTCTTT	CARSFFRPNRGGEAFF
TRBJ1-3	-	-	TRBV25-1	TGTGCCAGCAGTGGGCGAGACCGGGGGGCTGGAAACACCATATATTTT	CASSGRDRGAGNTIYF
TRBJ1-2	-	TRBD1	TRBV9	TGTGCCAGCAGCCCGATGGGACAGCTTAACTATGGCTACACCTTC	CASSPMGQLNYGYTF
TRBJ1-2	-	-	TRBV30	TGTGCCTGGAGTCTCCAGGGTAACTATGGCTACACCTTC	CAWSLQGNYGYTF
TRBJ2-3	-	-	TRBV7-2	TGTGCCAGCAGCTTAAACAGGGTCCCAGATACGCAGTATTTT	CASSLNRVPDTQYF
TRBJ2-5	-	TRBD1	TRBV5-8	TGTGCCAGCAGCTTCGGGACAGGGAGTCGTGGCGAAGAGACCCAGTACTTC	CASSFGTGSRGEETQYF
TRBJ1-4	-	-	TRBV6-1	TGTGCCAGCAGTGAAGGGAGCATCCCAACTAATGAAAAACTGTTTTTT	CASSEGSIPTNEKLFF